This T cell receptor (beta chain) was observed in a study of blood T cell repertoires in COVID-19. Study details: The study drew acute and convalescent COVID-19 samples from the United States, Italy and Spain. From T cells, B-cell-depleted T cells, or PBMCs came the material, which was cDNA or gDNA.

This CDR3 has 17 residues. Trimming took 5 bases from V and 1 from J, leaving 18 bases between them. In germline, CDR1 is ENHRY, CDR2 SYGVKD. As processed by the authors: Estimation of nucleated cell counts was performed using reference gene primer amplification. Measured with immunoSEQ multiplex PCR; TCRdb has only the in-frame clones, and not every one. From that table come the V and J calls and clone size; the DNA was used to work out D and trimming. The sample gives 190,000 or so clones, around nine tenths of which show up once; 6.2% is in the top ten. Sequenced sample: peripheral blood. The rearrangement links TRBV10-3 to TRBJ1-5; tentative D call: TRBD1 (6 bases). The sequence derives from a man aged 55 to 69 who had recovered from COVID-19. CDR3 amino acids: CAISSSLAGESNQPQHF. The CDR3 coding sequence is TGTGCCATCAGTTCGTCATTGGCAGGGGAGAGCAATCAGCCCCAGCATTTT.